One sample yielded the 14 T cell receptor beta chains listed below, sequenced in a study of T cells in Graves' hyperthyroidism and ophthalmopathy. The CDR3 regions of TCR beta were amplified from RNA transcripts. HTBI primers drove first-round RT-PCR of the TCR CDR3. TCRdb redid the calling of the multiplex PCR reads with MiXCR, one entry per CDR3 protein. This sample has about 580,000 distinct CDR3 sequences, with about half found just once. Sequenced material: peripheral blood or thyroid tissue (not recorded which). These TCRs come from a woman aged 18 to 35 with Graves' hyperthyroidism.

This clonotype showed up many times. This rearrangement joins TRBV6-6 to TRBJ2-5; D is perhaps TRBD1 (5 bases). Looked up from germline, CDR1 is MNHNY and CDR2 is SVGAGI (reference sequence). CDR3 length: 13 amino acids. The germline V and J ends were trimmed by 4 bases and 3 bases, with 9 bases remaining between them. The CDR3 reads CASSFKGEETQYF. CDR3 DNA: TGTGCCAGCAGTTTTAAAGGGGAAGAGACCCAGTACTTC.

The chain carries TRBV29-1 and TRBJ2-7, with TRBD2 identical over 9 bases. The CDR3 runs to 13 residues. V dropped 8 bases and J dropped 3; count of bases not matched to a gene: 8. The germline V gene encodes CDR1 SQVTM and CDR2 ANQGSEA. The CDR3 region is CSTTGTSLYEQYF. Written as DNA, the CDR3 is TGCAGCACTACCGGGACTAGCCTCTACGAGCAGTACTTC.

This clonotype was counted at least ten times. This chain connects TRBV10-3 to TRBJ2-3; D call uncertain. The CDR3 is 11 residues long. Germline CDR1 ENHRY, CDR2 SYGVKD. Trimming removed 9 bases at V and 7 bases at J, with 11 bases between. The CDR3 here is CAMMDGNTQYF. The CDR3 DNA reads as TGTGCCATGATGGATGGAAATACGCAGTATTTT.

This clonotype was seen many times. The genes are TRBV7-9 and TRBJ2-7; D is perhaps TRBD1 or TRBD2 (6 bases each). CDR1 is SEHNR, CDR2 FQNEAQ, per germline (reference sequence). The CDR3 contains 12 residues. Trimming pared 5 bases from V and 11 bases from J, leaving 16 bases between. In DNA, the CDR3 is TGTGCCAGCAGCCCAGGCTGGGGGGCCGAGTACTTC. Protein product: CASSPGWGAEYF. The entire variable domain, with the rest obtained from reference TRBV7-9 and TRBJ2-7, is as follows: DTGVSQNPRHKITKRGQNVTFRCDPISEHNRLYWYRQTLGQGPEFLTYFQNEAQLEKSRLLSDRFSAERPKGSFSTLEIQRTEQGDSAMYLCASSPGWGAEYFGPGTRLTVT.

The chain employs TRBV7-8 and TRBJ1-4; maybe TRBD1 (5 bases). The CDR3 is 15 amino acids. Trimming left V 1 base short and J 7 bases short, with 13 bases between. In germline, CDR1 is SGHVS, CDR2 FQNEAQ. CDR3: CASSLGGRYTEKLFF. CDR3 in DNA: TGTGCCAGCAGCTTAGGGGGCAGATACACTGAAAAACTGTTTTTT.

The CDR3: CSASSQTYEQYF. The CDR3 coding sequence is TGCAGTGCCAGCAGTCAAACCTACGAGCAGTACTTC. The rearrangement joins TRBV20-1 to TRBJ2-7; D is undetermined. Trimming left V 6 bases short and J 2 bases short, with 11 bases between. This CDR3 has 12 residues. Germline loops: CDR1 DFQATT, CDR2 SNEGSKA (reference sequence).

In its sample, this clonotype was seen many times. In DNA form, the CDR3 reads TGTGCCATTATAGGCGGCAGAACCTACGAGCAGTACTTC. Translated: CAIIGGRTYEQYF. The chain recombines TRBV2 with TRBJ2-7; the D is unclear. Trimming took 10 bases from V and 2 from J, leaving 15 bases between them. Germline assignment: CDR1 SNHLY and CDR2 FYNNEI. The CDR3 extends over 13 amino acids.

This clonotype showed up many times. The chain recombines TRBV5-6 with TRBJ2-7; 7 bases match TRBD1. Losses at the gene ends were 0 bases for V and 1 base for J; bases not matched to a gene: 4. Germline CDR1 SGHDT, CDR2 YYEEEE. CDR3 length equals 15 residues. The CDR3 DNA is TGTGCCAGCAGCTTGGCCGGGACAGCGTCCTACGAGCAGTACTTC. Translation: CASSLAGTASYEQYF.

This clonotype was seen more than once but under ten times. The chain employs TRBV7-6 and TRBJ2-4; the match to TRBD1 covers 8 bases. This CDR3 has 18 residues. J gave up 1 base and V 2 bases, and 10 bases lay outside the gene matches. Germline V lookup: CDR1 SGHVS, CDR2 FNYEAQ. This CDR3 reads CASSLTRQGIRAKNIQYF. Written as DNA, the CDR3 is TGTGCCAGCAGCTTAACCAGACAGGGGATTAGGGCCAAAAACATTCAGTACTTC.

This clonotype was seen many times. The rearrangement joins TRBV7-9 to TRBJ2-7; 9 bases line up with TRBD2. Trimming at V came to 5 bases and at J to 2 bases, leaving 19 bases not matched to a gene. Germline lookup yields CDR1 SEHNR and CDR2 FQNEAQ (reference sequence). There are 19 residues in the CDR3. The CDR3 is CASSPGGVRGRAYPYEQYF. CDR3 nucleotide sequence: TGTGCCAGCAGCCCTGGTGGAGTTCGCGGGAGGGCCTACCCCTACGAGCAGTACTTC.

In this sample, this clonotype turned up many times. This chain uses TRBV7-9 with TRBJ1-5; perhaps TRBD1 as D (5 bases). Per germline, CDR1 SEHNR and CDR2 FQNEAQ (reference sequence). Trimming removed 1 base at V and 5 bases at J, with 6 bases between. The CDR3 is 13 residues long. Here the CDR3 DNA reads TGTGCCAGCAGCTTAGGGACATATCAGCCCCAGCATTTT. It specifies CASSLGTYQPQHF.

V is TRBV15 and J is TRBJ1-2; no definite D call. The CDR3 is made up of 15 amino acids. Trimming pared 3 bases from V and 1 base from J, leaving 12 bases between. The germline gives CDR1 LNHNV, CDR2 YYDKDF (reference sequence). The CDR3 region has the DNA TGTGCCACCAGCAGTCCCTCTAGTGGTAACTATGGCTACACCTTC. Translating gives CATSSPSSGNYGYTF.

This clonotype has at least ten counts. The genes are TRBV7-9 and TRBJ2-7; 12 positions match TRBD2. The germline gives CDR1 SEHNR, CDR2 FQNEAQ (reference sequence). The V gene end was trimmed by 5 bases and the J gene end by 4 bases; junction bases not matched to a gene: 6. The CDR3 consists of 15 residues. The CDR3 DNA reads as TGTGCCAGCAGCCCGACTAGCGGGAGTCCGTACGAGCAGTACTTC. Encoded protein: CASSPTSGSPYEQYF.

This clonotype was observed at least ten times. The CDR3 region is CATSRDREDGYTF. The CDR3 nucleotides are TGTGCCACCAGCAGGGACAGGGAGGATGGCTACACCTTC. The chain carries TRBV15 and TRBJ1-2; 8 bases fit TRBD1. The CDR3 runs to 13 residues. Germline values: CDR1 LNHNV, CDR2 YYDKDF (reference sequence). The V and J ends lost 3 bases and 6 bases, in that order; junction bases with no gene match: 3.